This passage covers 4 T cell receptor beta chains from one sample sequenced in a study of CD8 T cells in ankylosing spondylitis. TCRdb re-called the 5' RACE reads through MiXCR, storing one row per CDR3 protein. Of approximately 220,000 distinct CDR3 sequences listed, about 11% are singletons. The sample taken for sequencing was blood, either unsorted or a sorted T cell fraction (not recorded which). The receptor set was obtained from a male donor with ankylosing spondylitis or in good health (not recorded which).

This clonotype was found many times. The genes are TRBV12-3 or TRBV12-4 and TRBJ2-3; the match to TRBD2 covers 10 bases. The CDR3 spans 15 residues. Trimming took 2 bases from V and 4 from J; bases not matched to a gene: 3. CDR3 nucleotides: TGTGCCAGCAGTTTATCTAGCGGGGGCGCAGATACGCAGTATTTT. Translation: CASSLSSGGADTQYF.

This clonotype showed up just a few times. The CDR3 here is CASSLTSGSSGNTIYF. CDR3 coding DNA: TGTGCCAGCAGTTTAACAAGCGGCAGCTCTGGAAACACCATATATTTT. The chain employs TRBV12-3 or TRBV12-4 and TRBJ1-3; D call uncertain. The CDR3 is 16 residues long. The germline V and J ends were trimmed by 2 bases and 0 bases, with 11 bases remaining between them.

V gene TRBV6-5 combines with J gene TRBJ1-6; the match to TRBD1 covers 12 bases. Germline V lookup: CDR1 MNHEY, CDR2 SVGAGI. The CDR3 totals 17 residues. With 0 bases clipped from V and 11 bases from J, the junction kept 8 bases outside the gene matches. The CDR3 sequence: CASSYSTGQGASAPLHF. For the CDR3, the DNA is TGTGCCAGCAGTTACTCGACGGGACAGGGGGCTTCAGCACCCCTCCACTTT.

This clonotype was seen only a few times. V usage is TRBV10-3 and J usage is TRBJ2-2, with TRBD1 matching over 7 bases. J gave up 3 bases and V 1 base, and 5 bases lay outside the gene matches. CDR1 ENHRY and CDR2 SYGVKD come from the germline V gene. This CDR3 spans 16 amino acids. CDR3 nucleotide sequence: TGTGCCATCAGTGAGTTCAGGGGGAGTGACACCGGGGAGCTGTTTTTT. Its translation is CAISEFRGSDTGELFF.